The 14 T cell receptor beta chains below come from one sample, sequenced in a study of blood T cell repertoires in COVID-19. TCRdb keeps only in-frame clones here, not all; method: immunoSEQ multiplex PCR. The sample lists hundreds of thousands of clones; around four fifths were seen once. The sample was peripheral blood. The receptors originated from a woman aged 50 to 60 with active or convalescent COVID-19.

This clone was seen a handful of times. V and J are TRBV18 and TRBJ1-4, with unresolved D. Germline CDR1 and CDR2: KGHSH and LQKENI. Trimming pared 4 bases from V and 0 bases from J, leaving 9 bases between. The CDR3 is 15 amino acids. CDR3 sequence: CASSLITATNEKLFF. The CDR3 region has the DNA TGTGCCAGCTCACTTATTACTGCAACTAATGAAAAACTGTTTTTT.

As concerns this clone: Other DNA sequences from this sample encode an identical CDR3 as well. The rearrangement uses TRBV28 and TRBJ2-7, with 10 bases matching TRBD2. Germline V lookup: CDR1 MDHEN, CDR2 SYDVKM. This CDR3 is 15 amino acids long. J was trimmed by 7 bases and V by 4 bases; bases with no gene match: 10. CDR3 coding DNA: TGTGCCAGCAGTTCCCCCCTAGCGGGAGCGAGTGAGCAGTACTTC. This sequence encodes CASSSPLAGASEQYF. The variable domain in full, completed from reference TRBV28 and TRBJ2-7, reads DVKVTQSSRYLVKRTGEKVFLECVQDMDHENMFWYRQDPGLGLRLIYFSYDVKMKEKGDIPEGYSVSREKKERFSLILESASTNQTSMYLCASSSPLAGASEQYFGPGTRLTVT.

This clone was recorded once. The chain carries TRBV7-2 and TRBJ2-1, with 11 nucleotides matching TRBD2. The CDR3 extends over 16 amino acids. V lost 0 bases to trimming and J lost 4 bases; unmatched junction nucleotides: 2. Germline values: CDR1 SGHTA, CDR2 FQGNSA. DNA of the CDR3: TGTGCCAGCAGCTTAGCCGTAGCGGGAGGGTACAATGAGCAGTTCTTC. This gives the protein CASSLAVAGGYNEQFF.

This sequence joins TRBV19 and TRBJ1-2, with a possible D match to TRBD1 (6 bases). The germline gives CDR1 LNHDA, CDR2 SQIVND (reference sequence). The CDR3 covers 17 residues. V dropped 5 bases and J dropped 1 base, with 20 bases sitting between them. The CDR3 sequence: CASSPLAGTRVNYGYTF. The CDR3 DNA is TGTGCCAGTAGTCCCTTGGCAGGGACAAGGGTTAACTATGGCTACACCTTC.

The chain carries TRBV5-1 and TRBJ2-3; 9 bases map to TRBD2. Germline V lookup: CDR1 SGHRS, CDR2 YFSETQ. V trimming: 3 bases; J trimming: 2 bases; junction bases outside the gene matches: 10. This CDR3 has 17 amino acids. The CDR3 spells CASSSATSGWATDTQYF. In nucleotides, the CDR3 is TGCGCCAGCAGCTCTGCTACTAGCGGGTGGGCCACAGATACGCAGTATTTT.

The chain joins TRBV5-1 to TRBJ1-2; TRBD1 aligns across 8 bases. The CDR3 sequence is 17 residues long. After removal of 0 bases from V and 4 bases from J, the junction contained 11 bases not matched to a gene. The germline CDR1 and CDR2 sequences are SGHRS and YFSETQ. CDR3 protein: CASSLDPRTGNLYGYTF. In DNA form, the CDR3 reads TGCGCCAGCAGCTTGGACCCCCGGACAGGGAATCTCTATGGCTACACCTTC.

The chain recombines TRBV5-1 with TRBJ2-2; D perhaps matches TRBD1 (6 bases). The CDR3 is 13 residues long. The V end lost 4 bases, the J end lost 10 bases, and 14 bases lay between the germline ends. Germline CDR1 reads SGHRS; CDR2 reads YFSETQ. The CDR3 loop reads CASSIGDRKELFF. Written as DNA, the CDR3 is TGCGCCAGCAGCATAGGCGACAGGAAGGAGCTGTTTTTT.

V is TRBV3-1 (or the pseudogene TRBV3-2) and J is TRBJ1-2, with 8 bases lining up with TRBD1. The CDR3 runs 14 residues. After removal of 4 bases from V and 5 bases from J, the junction contained 6 bases not matched to a gene. Germline lookup yields CDR1 LGHDT and CDR2 YNNKEL (reference sequence). CDR3 DNA: TGTGCCAGCAGCCGCAGACAGGGGAGATATGGCTACACCTTC. It translates to CASSRRQGRYGYTF.

The chain carries TRBV5-6 and TRBJ2-7; 7 bases are shared with TRBD1. The germline V gene has CDR1 SGHDT and CDR2 YYEEEE. The CDR3 sequence is 16 residues long. The V segment lost 4 bases and the J segment 2 bases; nucleotides outside the gene matches: 12. This CDR3 reads CASSIPSRTGAYEQYF. CDR3 nucleotide sequence: TGTGCCAGCAGCATCCCGAGTAGGACAGGCGCCTACGAGCAGTACTTC.

This clone was recorded a few times. The chain is built from TRBV30 and TRBJ2-7; 7 bases map to TRBD1. V shed 3 bases and J 5 bases; nucleotides not matched to a gene: 1. This CDR3 is built from 11 residues. The germline V gene encodes CDR1 GTSNPN and CDR2 SVGIG (reference sequence). For the CDR3, the DNA is TGTGCCTGGAGCAGGGGGAACGAGCAGTACTTC. Amino acids: CAWSRGNEQYF. Drawing the rest from reference TRBV30 and TRBJ2-7, the complete variable domain is SQTIHQWPATLVQPVGSPLSLECTVEGTSNPNLYWYRQAAGRGLQLLFYSVGIGQISSEVPQNLSASRPQDRQFILSSKKLLLSDSGFYLCAWSRGNEQYFGPGTRLTVT.

This chain links TRBV13 with TRBJ1-1, with D possibly matching TRBD1 (6 bases). V was trimmed by 0 bases and J by 3 bases, leaving 11 bases between them. The CDR3 contains 15 residues. CDR1 is PRHDT and CDR2 is FYEKMQ in the germline V gene (reference sequence). The CDR3 nucleotides are TGTGCCAGCAGCTTAGGGACCCAGGGGCACACTGAAGCTTTCTTT. This sequence encodes CASSLGTQGHTEAFF.

The chain is built from TRBV28 and TRBJ2-1; 13 nucleotides align to TRBD2. Losses at the gene ends were 6 bases for V and 8 bases for J; bases not matched to a gene: 10. Germline loops: CDR1 MDHEN, CDR2 SYDVKM. The CDR3 totals 16 residues. CDR3 sequence reads: CASSYQLAGGPHEQFF. DNA for the CDR3: TGTGCCAGCAGCTATCAACTAGCGGGAGGGCCGCATGAGCAGTTCTTC.

The V call is TRBV4-2, the J call TRBJ2-7; 10 nucleotides line up with TRBD2. The CDR3 covers 15 residues. Germline V gene data show CDR1 as LGHNA and CDR2 as YNFKEQ. V was pared by 1 base and J by 3 bases, with 3 bases of the junction left unmatched. The CDR3 DNA is TGTGCCAGCAGCCAAGCTAGCGGGAGCCTCTACGAGCAGTACTTC. Translating it yields CASSQASGSLYEQYF.

The V gene is TRBV2, the J gene TRBJ2-5, with D tentatively TRBD2 (5 bases). Germline V lookup: CDR1 SNHLY, CDR2 FYNNEI. The CDR3 length is 13 residues. V gave up 8 bases and J gave up 4 bases, with 14 bases separating them. CDR3 residues: CASLDWRRETQYF. The DNA of the CDR3 is TGTGCCAGCTTGGACTGGAGAAGAGAGACCCAGTACTTC.